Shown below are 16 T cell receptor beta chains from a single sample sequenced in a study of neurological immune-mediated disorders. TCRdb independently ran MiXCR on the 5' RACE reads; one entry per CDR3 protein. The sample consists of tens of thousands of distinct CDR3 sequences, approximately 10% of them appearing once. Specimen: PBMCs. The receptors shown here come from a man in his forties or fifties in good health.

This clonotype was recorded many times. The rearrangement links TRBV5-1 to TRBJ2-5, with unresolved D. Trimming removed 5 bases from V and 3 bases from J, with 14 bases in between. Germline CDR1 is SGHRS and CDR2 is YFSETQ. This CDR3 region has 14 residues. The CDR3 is CASSKNHPEETQYF. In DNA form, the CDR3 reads TGCGCCAGCAGTAAGAACCATCCAGAAGAGACCCAGTACTTC.

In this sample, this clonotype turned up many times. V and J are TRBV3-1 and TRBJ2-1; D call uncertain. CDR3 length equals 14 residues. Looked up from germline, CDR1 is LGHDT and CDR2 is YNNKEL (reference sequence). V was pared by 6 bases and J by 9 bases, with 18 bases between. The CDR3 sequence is CASSGPQLNTEQFF. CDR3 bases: TGTGCCAGCAGTGGCCCACAGCTGAATACTGAGCAGTTCTTC.

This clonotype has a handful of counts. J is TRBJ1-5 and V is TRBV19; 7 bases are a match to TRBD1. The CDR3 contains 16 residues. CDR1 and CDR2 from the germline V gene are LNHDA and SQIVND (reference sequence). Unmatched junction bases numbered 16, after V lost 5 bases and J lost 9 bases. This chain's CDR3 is CASSSLSQGFDPPQHF. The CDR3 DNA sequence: TGTGCCAGTAGTTCCTTATCACAGGGGTTCGATCCGCCCCAGCATTTT.

CDR3 residues: CASPAGLAQFTDTQYF. The CDR3 DNA follows: TGTGCCAGCCCGGCCGGACTAGCCCAATTCACAGATACGCAGTATTTT. The chain uses TRBV12-3 or TRBV12-4 and TRBJ2-3, with 8 bases lining up with TRBD2. With 8 bases clipped from V and 2 bases from J, the junction kept 12 bases outside the gene matches. The length of the CDR3 is 16 residues.

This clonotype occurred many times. The CDR3: CASKRGASRNTEAFF. CDR3 DNA sequence: TGTGCCAGCAAGAGGGGCGCCTCAAGGAACACTGAAGCTTTCTTT. The chain carries TRBV7-9 and TRBJ1-1; perhaps TRBD1 as D (5 bases). Germline V gene sequence: CDR1 SEHNR, CDR2 FQNEAQ (reference sequence). The CDR3 is 15 residues long. The ends were cut back, 7 bases at V and 1 base at J, with 16 bases in the middle.

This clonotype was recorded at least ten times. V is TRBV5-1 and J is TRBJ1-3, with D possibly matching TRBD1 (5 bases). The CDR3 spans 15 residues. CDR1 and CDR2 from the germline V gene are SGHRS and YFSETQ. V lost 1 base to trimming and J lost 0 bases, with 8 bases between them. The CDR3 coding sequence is TGCGCCAGCAGCTTGCTAGGGGTCTCTGGAAACACCATATATTTT. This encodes CASSLLGVSGNTIYF.

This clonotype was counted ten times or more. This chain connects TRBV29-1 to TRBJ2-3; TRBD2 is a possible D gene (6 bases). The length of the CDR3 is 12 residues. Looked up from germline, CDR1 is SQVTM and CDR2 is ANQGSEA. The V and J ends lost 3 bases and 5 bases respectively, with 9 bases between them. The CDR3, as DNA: TGCAGCGTTGATTCGGGGGAAGATACGCAGTATTTT. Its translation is CSVDSGEDTQYF.

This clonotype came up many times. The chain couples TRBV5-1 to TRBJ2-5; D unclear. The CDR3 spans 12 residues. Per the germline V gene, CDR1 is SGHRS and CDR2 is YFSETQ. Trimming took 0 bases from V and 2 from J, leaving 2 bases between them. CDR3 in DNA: TGCGCCAGCAGCTTGGAGCAAGAGACCCAGTACTTC. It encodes CASSLEQETQYF.

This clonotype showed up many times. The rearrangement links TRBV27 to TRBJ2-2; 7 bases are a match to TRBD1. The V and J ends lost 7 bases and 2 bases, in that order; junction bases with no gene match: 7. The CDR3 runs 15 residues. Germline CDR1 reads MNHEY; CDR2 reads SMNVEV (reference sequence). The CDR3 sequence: CASKYGTENTGELFF. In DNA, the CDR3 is TGTGCCAGCAAGTATGGGACAGAAAACACCGGGGAGCTGTTTTTT.

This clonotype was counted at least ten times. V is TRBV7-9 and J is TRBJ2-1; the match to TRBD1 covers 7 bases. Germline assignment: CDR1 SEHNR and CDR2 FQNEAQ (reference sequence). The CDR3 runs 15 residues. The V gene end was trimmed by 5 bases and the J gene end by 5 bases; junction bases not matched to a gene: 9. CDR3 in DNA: TGTGCCAGCAGCCTGGCCCCGGGACAGAACAATGAGCAGTTCTTC. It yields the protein CASSLAPGQNNEQFF.

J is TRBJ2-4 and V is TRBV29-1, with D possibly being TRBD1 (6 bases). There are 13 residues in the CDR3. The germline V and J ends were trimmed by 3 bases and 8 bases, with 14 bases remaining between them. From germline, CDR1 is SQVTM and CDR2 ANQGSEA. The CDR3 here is CSVEGAQGDIQYF. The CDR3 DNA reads TGCAGCGTTGAGGGGGCACAGGGTGACATTCAGTACTTC.

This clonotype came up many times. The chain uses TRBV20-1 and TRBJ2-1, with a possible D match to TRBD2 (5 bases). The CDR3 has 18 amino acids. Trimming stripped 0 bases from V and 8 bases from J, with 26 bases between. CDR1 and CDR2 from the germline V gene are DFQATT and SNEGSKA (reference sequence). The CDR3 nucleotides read TGCAGTGCTAGAGATATTAAGGAGGCTATCGGTTCTCTCGATGAGCAGTTCTTC. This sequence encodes CSARDIKEAIGSLDEQFF.

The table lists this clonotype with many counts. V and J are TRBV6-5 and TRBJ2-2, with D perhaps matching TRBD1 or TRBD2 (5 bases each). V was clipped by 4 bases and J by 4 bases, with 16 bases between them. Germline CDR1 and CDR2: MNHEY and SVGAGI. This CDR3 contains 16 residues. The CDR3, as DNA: TGTGCCAGCAGTTCCCCCACCAGGGCGGGCACCGGGGAGCTGTTTTTT. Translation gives CASSSPTRAGTGELFF.

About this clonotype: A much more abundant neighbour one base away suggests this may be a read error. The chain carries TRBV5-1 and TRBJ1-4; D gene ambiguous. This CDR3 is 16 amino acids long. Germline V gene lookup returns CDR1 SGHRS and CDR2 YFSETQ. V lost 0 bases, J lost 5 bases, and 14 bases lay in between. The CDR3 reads CASSLGVGSANEKLFF. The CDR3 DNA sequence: TGCGCCAGCAGCTTGGGTGTAGGGTCTGCAAATGAAAAACTGTTTTTT. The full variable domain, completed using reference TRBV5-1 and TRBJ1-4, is KAGVTQTPRYLIKTRGQQVTLSCSPISGHRSVSWYQQTPGQGLQFLFEYFSETQRNKGNFPGRFSGRQFSNSRSEMNVSTLELGDSALYLCASSLGVGSANEKLFFGSGTQLSVL.

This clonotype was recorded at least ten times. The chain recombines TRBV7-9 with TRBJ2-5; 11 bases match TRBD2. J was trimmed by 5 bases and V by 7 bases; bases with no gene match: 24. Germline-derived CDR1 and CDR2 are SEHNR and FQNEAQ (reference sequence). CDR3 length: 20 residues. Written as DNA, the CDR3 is TGTGCCAGCATCGAACCTGGACTAGCGGGCGCTAATAAAGAACCGGAGACCCAGTACTTC. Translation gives CASIEPGLAGANKEPETQYF.

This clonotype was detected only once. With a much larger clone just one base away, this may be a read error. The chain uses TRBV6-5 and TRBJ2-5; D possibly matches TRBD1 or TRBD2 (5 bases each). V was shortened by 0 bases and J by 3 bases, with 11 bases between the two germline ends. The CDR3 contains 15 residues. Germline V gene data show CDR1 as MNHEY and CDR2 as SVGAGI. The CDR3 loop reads CASSYSWGREETQYF. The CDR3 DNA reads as TGTGCCAGCAGTTACTCTTGGGGGAGAGAAGAGACCCAGTACTTC.